The entry below gives a single T cell receptor beta chain sequence along with its context. This record comes from a study of PD-1 blockade in classical Hodgkin lymphoma. Every single patient, without exception, relapsed after autologous stem cell transplantation, and brentuximab vedotin exposure varied. Measured with immunoSEQ multiplex PCR; TCRdb has only the in-frame clones, and not every one. The profile shows roughly 55,000 clones, over 70% of them singletons. Trimming cost V 9 bases and J 1 base, with 10 bases left between them. This CDR3 is 13 amino acids long. CDR1 SNHLY and CDR2 FYNNEI come from the germline V gene.

The chain combines TRBV2 with TRBJ2-1; D might be TRBD2 (6 bases). The sample in question was peripheral blood mononuclear cells (PBMCs), obtained at baseline. The source of this sequence is a human donor with classical Hodgkin lymphoma. CDR3 bases: TGTGCCAGGGAGGAGGGGTCCTACAATGAGCAGTTCTTC. Protein product: CAREEGSYNEQFF.